The 10 T cell receptor beta chains in this list originate from one sample, sequenced in a study of naive and memory T cell subsets. An equimolar mix of two oligonucleotides served as the beta constant-region primer for TRBC1 and TRBC2. Nested alpha and beta constant-region primers with the SP2 primer drove four PCR rounds on ligated cDNA. TCRdb re-called the UMI-ligation and nested PCR reads with MiXCR, one entry per CDR3 protein. The sample records more than 100,000 distinct CDR3 sequences, 35% to 40% being singletons. Input material: central memory CD4+ T cells from blood. The receptors stem from a human donor in good health.

J is TRBJ1-1 and V is TRBV27; D remains unclear. The CDR3 contains 14 residues. V lost 0 bases and J 0 bases, leaving 5 bases between the germline ends. Germline V gene data show CDR1 as MNHEY and CDR2 as SMNVEV (reference sequence). The chain's CDR3 is CASSLSRVNTEAFF. The CDR3 nucleotides read TGTGCCAGCAGTTTATCGCGGGTGAACACTGAAGCTTTCTTT.

There are a few counts of this clonotype. The chain is built from TRBV7-3 and TRBJ2-7, with 11 bases that match TRBD2. Germline V gives CDR1 SGHTA, CDR2 FQGTGA. J lost 0 bases, V lost 5 bases, and 3 bases had no gene match. The CDR3 has 15 amino acids. Here the CDR3 DNA reads TGTGCCAGCAGCCCTAGCGGGGGGAGCTCCTACGAGCAGTACTTC. Translating it yields CASSPSGGSSYEQYF. Drawing the rest from reference TRBV7-3 and TRBJ2-7, the complete variable domain is GAGVSQTPSNKVTEKGKYVELRCDPISGHTALYWYRQSLGQGPEFLIYFQGTGAADDSGLPNDRFFAVRPEGSVSTLKIQRTERGDSAVYLCASSPSGGSSYEQYFGPGTRLTVT.

In this sample, this clonotype turned up once. This chain joins TRBV10-3 and TRBJ1-1, with a weak D call TRBD1 (5 bases). V lost 3 bases to trimming and J lost 0 bases, with 14 bases between them. CDR1 is ENHRY and CDR2 is SYGVKD in the germline V gene. This CDR3 has 16 residues. The CDR3 here is CAISDGLRGMNTEAFF. The CDR3 bases are TGTGCCATCAGTGATGGGTTGAGGGGCATGAACACTGAAGCTTTCTTT.

This clonotype was found a few times. The V and J genes are TRBV3-1 and TRBJ1-1, with 7 bases that match TRBD1. Germline V gene lookup returns CDR1 LGHDT and CDR2 YNNKEL (reference sequence). The CDR3 consists of 12 residues. V gave up 3 bases and J gave up 6 bases; unmatched junction bases: 1. CDR3 coding DNA: TGTGCCAGCAGCCATCAGGGGGCTGAAGCTTTCTTT. Translating it yields CASSHQGAEAFF.

This clonotype has more than one count but fewer than ten. This chain connects TRBV7-2 to TRBJ1-5; 9 bases align to TRBD1. V shed 8 bases and J 2 bases; nucleotides not matched to a gene: 7. The germline CDR1 and CDR2 sequences are SGHTA and FQGNSA. The CDR3 is 15 amino acids. The CDR3 nucleotides read TGTGCCAGCGGGACAGGGTCGATGGGCAATCAGCCCCAGCATTTT. This sequence encodes CASGTGSMGNQPQHF. The full variable domain, completed using reference TRBV7-2 and TRBJ1-5, is GAGVSQSPSNKVTEKGKDVELRCDPISGHTALYWYRQSLGQGLEFLIYFQGNSAPDKSGLPSDRFSAERTGGSVSTLTIQRTQQEDSAVYLCASGTGSMGNQPQHFGDGTRLSIL.

This rearrangement joins TRBV18 to TRBJ2-2; 9 nucleotides match TRBD1. Germline CDR1 and CDR2: KGHSH and LQKENI. The CDR3 is 15 residues long. V was clipped by 4 bases and J by 4 bases; unmatched bases: 4. This CDR3 reads CASSLGQGTTGELFF. CDR3 nucleotides: TGTGCCAGCTCACTGGGACAGGGCACCACCGGGGAGCTGTTTTTT.

The gene calls are TRBV20-1 and TRBJ1-3; tentative D call: TRBD1 (6 bases). The germline V gene has CDR1 DFQATT and CDR2 SNEGSKA (reference sequence). Trimming removed 4 bases from V and 0 bases from J, with 13 bases in between. This CDR3 has 15 residues. The CDR3 is CSATSPRGSGNTIYF. CDR3 nucleotides: TGCAGTGCTACGAGCCCCAGGGGCTCTGGAAACACCATATATTTT.

This clonotype was found a few times. The chain links TRBV29-1 to TRBJ2-7; 13 nucleotides line up with TRBD2. V lost 7 bases and J lost 7; bases outside the gene matches: 7. CDR1 SQVTM and CDR2 ANQGSEA come from the germline V gene. There are 13 residues in the CDR3. The CDR3 bases are TGCAGCGCTGGGACTAGCGGGACCGGGGAGCAGTACTTC. Its protein is CSAGTSGTGEQYF.

This clonotype occurred many times. This sequence joins TRBV20-1 and TRBJ2-7; 7 bases agree with TRBD2. V shed 5 bases, J shed 6 bases, and the junction held 4 bases outside the gene matches. The CDR3 spans 11 residues. The V gene's germline CDR1 is DFQATT and CDR2 SNEGSKA (reference sequence). The CDR3 region is CSAAGVSEQYF. In DNA, the CDR3 is TGCAGTGCTGCGGGGGTAAGCGAGCAGTACTTC.

CDR3 loop: CASSPDTGGDGYTF. In nucleotides, the CDR3 is TGCGCCAGCAGCCCGGATACAGGGGGCGATGGCTACACCTTC. The J gene is TRBJ1-2, the V gene TRBV4-3; 9 bases are a match to TRBD1. The germline CDR1 and CDR2 sequences are LGHNA and YSLEER. Germline trimming cut 4 bases from V and 6 bases from J; bases unmatched to any gene: 6. CDR3 length equals 14 residues.